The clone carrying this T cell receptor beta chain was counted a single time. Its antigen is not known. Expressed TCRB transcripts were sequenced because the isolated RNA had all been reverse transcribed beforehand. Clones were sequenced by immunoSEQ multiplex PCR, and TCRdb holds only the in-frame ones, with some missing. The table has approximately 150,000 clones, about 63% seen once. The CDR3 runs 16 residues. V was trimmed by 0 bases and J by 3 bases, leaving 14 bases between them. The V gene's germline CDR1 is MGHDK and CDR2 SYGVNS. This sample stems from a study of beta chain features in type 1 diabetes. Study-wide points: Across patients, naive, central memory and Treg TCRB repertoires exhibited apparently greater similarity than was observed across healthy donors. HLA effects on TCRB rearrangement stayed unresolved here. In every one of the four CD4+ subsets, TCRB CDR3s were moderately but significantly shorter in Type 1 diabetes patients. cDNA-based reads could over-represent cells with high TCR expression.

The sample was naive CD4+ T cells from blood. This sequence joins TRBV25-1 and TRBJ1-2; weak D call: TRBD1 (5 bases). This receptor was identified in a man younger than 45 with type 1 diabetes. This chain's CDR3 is CASSEYERQTDYGYTF. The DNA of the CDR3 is TGTGCCAGCAGTGAATATGAGAGACAGACCGACTATGGCTACACCTTC.